Each of the 28 T cell receptor beta chains below was sequenced from the same sample in a study of shared clonotypes between healthy human individuals. Only in-frame clones appear in the TCRdb table, and some are missing; sequencing was by immunoSEQ multiplex PCR. The table includes roughly 2 million clones, 85% to 95% detected once. The sequencing sample was made of naive CD4+ T cells sorted from blood. Subset of the sample: CD45RA+ positively selected. These receptors were collected from a man aged 18 to 29 in good health.

The DNA of the CDR3 is TGTGCCAGCTCACCATCCGGGCTAGGAGATTCACCCCTCCACTTT. It codes for CASSPSGLGDSPLHF. This rearrangement joins TRBV18 to TRBJ1-6; D remains unclear. The CDR3 runs 15 residues. CDR1 and CDR2 from the germline V gene are KGHSH and LQKENI. V shed 2 bases and J shed 8 bases, with 13 bases lying between them.

The chain recombines TRBV4-3 with TRBJ2-1, with D possibly matching TRBD2 (5 bases). Germline CDR1 and CDR2: LGHNA and YSLEER. Trimming shortened V by 4 bases and J by 8 bases, and 18 bases separated the two germline ends. The CDR3 is 15 residues long. The CDR3 loop is CASSPEGTGWDEQFF. The CDR3 DNA sequence: TGCGCCAGCAGCCCCGAGGGAACCGGGTGGGATGAGCAGTTCTTC.

The V call is TRBV10-3, the J call TRBJ2-6, with D perhaps matching TRBD2 (6 bases). Germline CDR1 is ENHRY and CDR2 is SYGVKD. This CDR3 is built from 18 residues. V lost 4 bases, J lost 0 bases, and 16 bases lay in between. The CDR3 coding sequence is TGTGCCATCAGTGGAAGCCGGGACTCCGGCTCTGGGGCCAACGTCCTGACTTTC. Protein sequence: CAISGSRDSGSGANVLTF.

V gene TRBV6-6 combines with J gene TRBJ2-5; tentatively, D is TRBD2 (5 bases). The CDR3 length is 15 residues. From germline, CDR1 is MNHNY and CDR2 SVGAGI (reference sequence). V lost 5 bases and J lost 4, with 17 bases in between. The CDR3 reads CASSLTPGSTETQYF. The CDR3 DNA sequence: TGTGCCAGCAGTCTAACACCGGGGTCTACAGAGACCCAGTACTTC.

V and J are TRBV7-9 and TRBJ2-3; 11 positions match TRBD2. This CDR3 spans 18 amino acids. Germline V lookup: CDR1 SEHNR, CDR2 FQNEAQ (reference sequence). Trimming at V came to 8 bases and at J to 1 base, leaving 14 bases not matched to a gene. The CDR3 nucleotides are TGTGCCAGCGCATCGACTAGCGGGAAGGGAGGAGGCACAGATACGCAGTATTTT. It codes for CASASTSGKGGGTDTQYF. Looking up the rest from reference TRBV7-9 and TRBJ2-3 gives the full variable domain: DTGVSQNPRHKITKRGQNVTFRCDPISEHNRLYWYRQTLGQGPEFLTYFQNEAQLEKSRLLSDRFSAERPKGSFSTLEIQRTEQGDSAMYLCASASTSGKGGGTDTQYFGPGTRLTVL.

This chain connects TRBV18 to TRBJ2-2; D not resolved. Per germline, CDR1 KGHSH and CDR2 LQKENI. With 1 base removed from V and 7 bases from J, the gap between germline ends came to 7 bases. The CDR3 totals 13 residues. This CDR3 is CASSPLQNGELFF. Here the CDR3 DNA reads TGTGCCAGCTCACCACTGCAGAACGGGGAGCTGTTTTTT.

Turning to this clone: This CDR3 is also generated by other DNA sequences in the sample. V usage is TRBV7-9 and J usage is TRBJ2-3, with D perhaps being TRBD1 or TRBD2 (5 bases each). The CDR3 length is 11 residues. Trimming cost V 8 bases and J 4 bases, with 7 bases left between them. Germline CDR1 reads SEHNR; CDR2 reads FQNEAQ (reference sequence). This CDR3 is CASGGSDTQYF. As DNA, the CDR3 is TGTGCCAGCGGGGGATCAGATACGCAGTATTTT.

This chain links TRBV7-2 with TRBJ1-2; TRBD1 aligns across 8 bases. Germline CDR1 reads SGHTA; CDR2 reads FQGNSA. The CDR3 runs 14 residues. With V trimmed by 5 bases and J by 3 bases, 5 bases remained unmatched. The DNA of the CDR3 is TGTGCCAGCAGCCCAGGGGGCTTAGACTATGGCTACACCTTC. Translating gives CASSPGGLDYGYTF.

This clone occurred once. The chain recombines TRBV25-1 with TRBJ2-5; 10 nucleotides match TRBD1. CDR3 length: 15 residues. Per the germline V gene, CDR1 is MGHDK and CDR2 is SYGVNS. V was pared by 4 bases and J by 2 bases, with 4 bases of the junction left unmatched. The CDR3 region is CASSVLDRGQETQYF. In DNA form, the CDR3 reads TGTGCCAGCAGTGTCCTGGACAGGGGGCAAGAGACCCAGTACTTC.

The J gene is TRBJ2-7, the V gene TRBV7-9; 10 nucleotides agree with TRBD1. This CDR3 has 16 residues. Losses at the gene ends were 5 bases for V and 3 bases for J; bases not matched to a gene: 10. The germline V gene encodes CDR1 SEHNR and CDR2 FQNEAQ (reference sequence). The CDR3 here is CASSVETGGRLYEQYF. For the CDR3, the DNA is TGTGCCAGCAGCGTTGAGACAGGGGGCCGTCTCTACGAGCAGTACTTC.

The chain carries TRBV27 and TRBJ1-6; 7 nucleotides line up with TRBD1. CDR3 length equals 15 residues. The ends lost 6 bases at V and 4 bases at J; junction bases unmatched: 6. CDR1 and CDR2 from the germline V gene are MNHEY and SMNVEV (reference sequence). The CDR3 sequence: CASSPRGAYNSPLHF. The CDR3 nucleotides read TGTGCCAGCAGCCCCAGGGGGGCATATAATTCACCCCTCCACTTT.

The V and J genes are TRBV2 and TRBJ2-5, with D possibly TRBD2 on 5 matching bases. V gave up 3 bases and J gave up 0 bases, with 8 bases separating them. CDR1 and CDR2 (germline): SNHLY, FYNNEI. The CDR3 is made up of 14 amino acids. The CDR3 loop reads CASSDRRDQETQYF. In nucleotides, the CDR3 is TGTGCCAGCAGTGACAGGCGGGACCAAGAGACCCAGTACTTC.

This chain connects TRBV5-1 to TRBJ1-1, with 7 nucleotides matching TRBD1. J was trimmed by 3 bases and V by 5 bases; bases with no gene match: 10. CDR1 SGHRS and CDR2 YFSETQ come from the germline V gene. This CDR3 contains 15 residues. The CDR3 DNA follows: TGCGCCAGCAGGACCCTACAGGGGAGGGACACTGAAGCTTTCTTT. Its protein is CASRTLQGRDTEAFF.

The rearrangement links TRBV2 to TRBJ1-5; tentatively, D is TRBD1 (6 bases). Between the trimmed V and J ends, which lost 3 bases and 0 bases, there was a span of 9 bases. Germline CDR1 is SNHLY and CDR2 is FYNNEI. The CDR3 sequence is 15 residues long. The chain's CDR3 is CASSDRGYSNQPQHF. The CDR3, as DNA: TGTGCCAGCAGTGACAGGGGCTATAGCAATCAGCCCCAGCATTTT.

The sample holds one count of this clone. The chain recombines TRBV7-9 with TRBJ2-2; 9 nucleotides agree with TRBD1. V dropped 5 bases and J dropped 1; count of bases not matched to a gene: 5. Germline CDR1 and CDR2: SEHNR and FQNEAQ (reference sequence). This CDR3 has 16 amino acids. The CDR3 DNA reads as TGTGCCAGCAGCCGAGGACAGGGGATGAACACCGGGGAGCTGTTTTTT. Protein: CASSRGQGMNTGELFF.

This clone has a single count. CDR3 protein: CATRRVGRENTGELFF. CDR3 DNA sequence: TGTGCCACTCGTCGAGTGGGGCGGGAGAACACCGGGGAGCTGTTTTTT. The V gene is TRBV5-4, the J gene TRBJ2-2; a weak D match, TRBD2 (6 bases). Trimming stripped 9 bases from V and 1 base from J, with 19 bases between. The CDR3 extends over 16 amino acids. CDR1 and CDR2 (germline): SGHNT, YYREEE (reference sequence).

The chain employs TRBV6-6 and TRBJ2-7; TRBD2 matches at 9 bases. J lost 4 bases, V lost 0 bases, and 1 base had no gene match. Germline values: CDR1 MNHNY, CDR2 SVGAGI (reference sequence). The CDR3 loop spans 14 amino acids. DNA for the CDR3: TGTGCCAGCAGTTACTCCCTAGCGGGGTACGAGCAGTACTTC. Translating gives CASSYSLAGYEQYF.

Concerning this clone: The same CDR3 is also encoded by other DNA sequences in this sample. The J gene is TRBJ1-5, the V gene TRBV27; possible D gene TRBD1, 5 bases. This CDR3 has 15 amino acids. Germline V gene data show CDR1 as MNHEY and CDR2 as SMNVEV (reference sequence). Trimming stripped 1 base from V and 1 base from J, with 8 bases between. The CDR3 protein is CASSLWGNSNQPQHF. The CDR3 coding sequence is TGTGCCAGCAGTTTATGGGGCAACAGCAATCAGCCCCAGCATTTT.

As concerns this clone: Distinct nucleotide sequences in the sample also encode this CDR3. The chain links TRBV18 to TRBJ2-7; D remains unclear. Germline CDR1 KGHSH, CDR2 LQKENI. CDR3 length equals 12 residues. V dropped 6 bases and J dropped 3 bases, with 9 bases sitting between them. CDR3 region: CASSPDSYEQYF. CDR3 bases: TGTGCCAGCTCCCCCGATAGCTACGAGCAGTACTTC. Supplemented by reference TRBV18 and TRBJ2-7, the full variable domain reads NAGVMQNPRHLVRRRGQEARLRCSPMKGHSHVYWYRQLPEEGLKFMVYLQKENIIDESGMPKERFSAEFPKEGPSILRIQQVVRGDSAAYFCASSPDSYEQYFGPGTRLTVT.

As regards this clone: The identical CDR3 is also encoded by other nucleotide sequences in the sample. The CDR3 region is CASSGQSGTEAFF. Here the CDR3 DNA reads TGTGCCAGCTCAGGACAGTCGGGCACTGAAGCTTTCTTT. The chain is built from TRBV18 and TRBJ1-1; TRBD1 is a possible D gene (6 bases). The CDR3 covers 13 residues. The germline CDR1 and CDR2 sequences are KGHSH and LQKENI. The V end lost 5 bases, the J end lost 4 bases, and 11 bases lay between the germline ends.

The chain combines TRBV7-9 with TRBJ2-1; 10 positions agree with TRBD1. CDR1 is SEHNR, CDR2 FQNEAQ, per germline (reference sequence). The CDR3 contains 15 residues. The junction had 5 bases not matched to a gene; V was cut back by 5 bases and J by 4 bases. This CDR3 is CASSADRGAYNEQFF. In nucleotides, the CDR3 is TGTGCCAGCAGCGCGGACAGGGGGGCATACAATGAGCAGTTCTTC.

J is TRBJ2-7 and V is TRBV29-1; 8 bases are shared with TRBD1. J lost 5 bases, V lost 4 bases, and 7 bases had no gene match. The CDR3 totals 13 residues. Germline CDR1 SQVTM, CDR2 ANQGSEA. CDR3 protein: CSVVSGGFNEQYF. CDR3 in DNA: TGCAGCGTTGTTTCAGGGGGCTTCAACGAGCAGTACTTC.

This rearrangement joins TRBV6-4 to TRBJ1-5, with D unresolved. The V end was cut by 6 bases, the J end by 3 bases, with 12 bases between. Germline CDR1 MRHNA, CDR2 SNTAGT. This CDR3 spans 14 amino acids. CDR3 sequence: CASREQIDNQPQHF. The CDR3 DNA is TGTGCCAGCAGGGAGCAGATCGACAATCAGCCCCAGCATTTT.

The genes are TRBV5-4 and TRBJ2-5; 8 bases agree with TRBD2. CDR1 is SGHNT and CDR2 is YYREEE in the germline V gene (reference sequence). The V gene end was trimmed by 4 bases and the J gene end by 5 bases; junction bases not matched to a gene: 7. This CDR3 has 14 amino acids. For the CDR3, the DNA is TGTGCCAGCAGCCTGAGAAGCGGGAGCGAGACCCAGTACTTC. Translating it yields CASSLRSGSETQYF.

Here the CDR3 reads CASSIGLNEKLFF. Here the CDR3 DNA reads TGTGCCAGTAGTATCGGTCTTAATGAAAAACTGTTTTTT. The chain carries TRBV19 and TRBJ1-4; unclear D gene. From germline, CDR1 is LNHDA and CDR2 SQIVND (reference sequence). The CDR3 consists of 13 residues. Trimming cost V 3 bases and J 4 bases, with 6 bases left between them.

Worth noting for this clone: Other DNA sequences within the sample encode an identical CDR3. The CDR3: CASSLAGGGNTEAFF. The CDR3 DNA sequence: TGCGCCAGCAGCTTGGCGGGAGGGGGGAACACTGAAGCTTTCTTT. V gene TRBV5-1 combines with J gene TRBJ1-1, with D possibly TRBD1 on 6 matching bases. V was clipped by 0 bases and J by 1 base, with 10 bases between them. There are 15 residues in the CDR3. Germline-derived CDR1 and CDR2 are SGHRS and YFSETQ.

This chain connects TRBV6-5 to TRBJ2-3, with 8 bases lining up with TRBD1. This CDR3 is built from 15 residues. CDR1 and CDR2 (germline): MNHEY, SVGAGI. The V and J ends lost 6 bases and 0 bases, in that order; junction bases with no gene match: 5. CDR3 amino acids: CASRQTGGSTDTQYF. CDR3 sequence (DNA): TGTGCCAGCAGGCAAACAGGGGGGAGCACAGATACGCAGTATTTT.

Concerning this clone: In the same sample, other DNA sequences code for this CDR3. The chain recombines TRBV6-5 with TRBJ2-7, with D possibly matching TRBD2 (6 bases). Germline CDR1 and CDR2: MNHEY and SVGAGI. V was cut by 4 bases and J by 2 bases, with 12 bases left in between. The CDR3 length is 14 residues. CDR3 amino acids: CASSSSGPPYEQYF. CDR3 nucleotides: TGTGCCAGCAGTTCGAGCGGGCCTCCCTACGAGCAGTACTTC.